This T cell receptor (beta chain) stems from a study of cytomegalovirus exposure and HLA in healthy donors. Clones were sequenced by immunoSEQ multiplex PCR, and TCRdb holds only the in-frame ones, with some missing. The sample contains about 79,000 clones, 80% to 95% of which appear only once. Study outcomes and limitations: CMV antigen specificity of three CMV-associated chains was confirmed in vitro.

Of note for this clone: Its matching antigen is unknown.

V lost 1 base and J 1 base, leaving 7 bases between the germline ends. The CDR3 contains 13 residues. Germline assignment: CDR1 GTSNPN and CDR2 SVGIG (reference sequence). The V call is TRBV30, the J call TRBJ2-5, with D perhaps matching TRBD1 (6 bases). The source material was PBMCs. The receptor comes from a woman in her twenties or thirties in good health and CMV-seronegative. CDR3 in DNA: TGTGCCTGGAGTGGAGGGGGCCAAGAGACCCAGTACTTC. Amino acid sequence: CAWSGGGQETQYF.